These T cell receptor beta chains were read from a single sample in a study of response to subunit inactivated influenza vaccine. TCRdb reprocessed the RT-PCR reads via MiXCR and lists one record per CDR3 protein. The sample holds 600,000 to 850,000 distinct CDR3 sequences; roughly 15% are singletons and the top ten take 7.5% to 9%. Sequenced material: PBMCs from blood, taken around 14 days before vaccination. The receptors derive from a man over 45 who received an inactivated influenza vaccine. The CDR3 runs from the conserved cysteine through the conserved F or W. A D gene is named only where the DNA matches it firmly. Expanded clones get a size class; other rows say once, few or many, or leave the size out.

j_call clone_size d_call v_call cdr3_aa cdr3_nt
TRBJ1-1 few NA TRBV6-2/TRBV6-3 CASSYSYLKGGVTEAFF TGTGCCAGCAGTTACTCCTACTTAAAGGGAGGGGTCACTGAAGCTTTCTTT
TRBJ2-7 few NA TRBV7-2 CASSLSDNYEQYF TGTGCCAGCAGCTTATCGGACAACTACGAGCAGTACTTC
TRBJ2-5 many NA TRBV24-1 CATSGGGGETQYF TGTGCCACCAGTGGCGGAGGAGGGGAGACCCAGTACTTC
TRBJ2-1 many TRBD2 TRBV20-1 CSAISGTVNEQFF TGCAGTGCTATAAGCGGGACCGTCAATGAGCAGTTCTTC
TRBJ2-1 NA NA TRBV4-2 CASSLFPRVETYNEQFF TGTGCCAGCAGCCTCTTTCCCCGCGTGGAGACCTACAATGAGCAGTTCTTC
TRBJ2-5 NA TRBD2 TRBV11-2 CASSPSGGDYETQYF TGTGCCAGCAGCCCCAGCGGGGGTGATTACGAGACCCAGTACTTC
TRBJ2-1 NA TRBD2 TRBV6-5 CASSYPGLAGNNEQFF TGTGCCAGCAGTTACCCCGGACTAGCGGGTAACAATGAGCAGTTCTTC
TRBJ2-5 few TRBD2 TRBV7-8 CASSPLGLAGGIRETQYF TGTGCCAGCAGCCCTTTGGGACTAGCGGGAGGGATCAGAGAGACCCAGTACTTC
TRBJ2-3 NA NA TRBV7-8 CASSSGKDTQYF TGTGCCAGCAGCTCGGGAAAAGATACGCAGTATTTT
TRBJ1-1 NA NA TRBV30 CAWTAGRGRHTEAFF TGTGCCTGGACCGCCGGGCGAGGGCGGCATACTGAAGCTTTCTTT
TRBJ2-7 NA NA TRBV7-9 CASSLAVRGVDEQYF TGTGCCAGCAGCTTAGCGGTGCGGGGAGTCGACGAGCAGTACTTC
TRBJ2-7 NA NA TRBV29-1 CSVVETGGEYEQYF TGCAGCGTTGTTGAAACGGGGGGCGAATACGAGCAGTACTTC
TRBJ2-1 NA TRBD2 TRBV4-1 CASSQDPGTSGVEQFF TGCGCCAGCAGCCAAGACCCCGGGACTAGCGGAGTTGAGCAGTTCTTC
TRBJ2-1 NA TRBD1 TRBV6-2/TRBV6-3 CASSPGGAGEDEQFF TGTGCCAGCAGCCCAGGGGGCGCCGGGGAGGATGAGCAGTTCTTC
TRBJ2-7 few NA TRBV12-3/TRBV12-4 CASSLGNGGREQYF TGTGCCAGCAGTTTGGGTAATGGGGGCCGCGAGCAGTACTTC
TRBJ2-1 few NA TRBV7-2 CASSLVGVEQFF TGTGCCAGCAGCTTAGTTGGAGTAGAGCAGTTCTTC
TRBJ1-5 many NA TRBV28 CASSFSSYAGNQPQHF TGTGCCAGCAGTTTTAGCTCTTACGCGGGGAATCAGCCCCAGCATTTT
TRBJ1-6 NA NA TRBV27 CASSPYFTGSGSPLHF TGTGCCAGCAGTCCTTACTTTACAGGGAGTGGATCACCCCTCCACTTT
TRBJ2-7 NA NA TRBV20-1 CSARGDGGTAPYEQYF TGCAGTGCTAGGGGCGATGGCGGTACCGCTCCCTACGAGCAGTACTTC
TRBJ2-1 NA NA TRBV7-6 CASSLDRWSSYNEQFF TGTGCCAGCAGCTTAGATAGATGGAGCTCCTACAATGAGCAGTTCTTC
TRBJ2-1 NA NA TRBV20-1 CSARGGVPGNEQFF TGCAGTGCTAGGGGGGGAGTGCCGGGGAATGAGCAGTTCTTC
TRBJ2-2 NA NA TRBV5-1 CASSRRVGVILNTGELFF TGCGCCAGCAGCCGCCGGGTGGGGGTGATATTGAACACCGGGGAGCTGTTTTTT
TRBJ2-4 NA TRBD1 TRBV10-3 CAISESRDRGNIQYF TGTGCCATCAGTGAGTCGAGGGACAGGGGGAACATTCAGTACTTC
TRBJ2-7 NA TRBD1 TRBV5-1 CASSPAGTGNEQYF TGCGCCAGCAGCCCGGCCGGGACAGGGAACGAGCAGTACTTC